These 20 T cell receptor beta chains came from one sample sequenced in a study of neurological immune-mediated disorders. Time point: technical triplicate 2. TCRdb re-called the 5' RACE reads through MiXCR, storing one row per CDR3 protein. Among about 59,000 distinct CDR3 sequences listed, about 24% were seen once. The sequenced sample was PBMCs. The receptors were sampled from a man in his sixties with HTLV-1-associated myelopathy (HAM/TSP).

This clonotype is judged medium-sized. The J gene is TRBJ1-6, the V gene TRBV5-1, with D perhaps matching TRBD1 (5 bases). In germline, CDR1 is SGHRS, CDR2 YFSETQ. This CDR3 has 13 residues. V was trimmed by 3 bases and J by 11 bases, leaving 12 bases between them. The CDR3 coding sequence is TGCGCCAGCAGCTCCGGGTGGGGGACACCCCTCCACTTT. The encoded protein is CASSSGWGTPLHF.

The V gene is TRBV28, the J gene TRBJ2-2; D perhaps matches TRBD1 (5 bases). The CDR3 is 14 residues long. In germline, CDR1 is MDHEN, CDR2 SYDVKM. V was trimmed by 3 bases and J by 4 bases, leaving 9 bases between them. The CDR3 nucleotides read TGTGCCAGCAGTTTGCCAGGGCTCACCGGGGAGCTGTTTTTT. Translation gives CASSLPGLTGELFF.

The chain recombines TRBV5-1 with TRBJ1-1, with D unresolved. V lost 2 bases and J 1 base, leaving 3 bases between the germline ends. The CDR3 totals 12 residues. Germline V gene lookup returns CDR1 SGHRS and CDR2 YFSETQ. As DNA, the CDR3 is TGCGCCAGCAGCTTCCCGAACACTGAAGCTTTCTTT. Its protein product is CASSFPNTEAFF.

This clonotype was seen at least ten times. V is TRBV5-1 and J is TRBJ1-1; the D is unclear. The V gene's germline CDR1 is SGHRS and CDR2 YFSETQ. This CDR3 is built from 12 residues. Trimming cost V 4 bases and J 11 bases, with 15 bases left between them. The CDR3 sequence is CASSPGNGGAFF. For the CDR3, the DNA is TGCGCCAGCAGCCCCGGAAATGGAGGGGCTTTCTTT.

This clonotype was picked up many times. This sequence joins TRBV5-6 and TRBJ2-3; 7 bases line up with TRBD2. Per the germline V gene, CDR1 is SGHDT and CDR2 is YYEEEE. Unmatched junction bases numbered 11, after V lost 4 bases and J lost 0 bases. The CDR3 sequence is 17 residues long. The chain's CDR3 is CASSLRLRGGSTDTQYF. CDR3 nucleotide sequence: TGTGCCAGCAGCCTACGGTTGCGCGGGGGTAGCACAGATACGCAGTATTTT.

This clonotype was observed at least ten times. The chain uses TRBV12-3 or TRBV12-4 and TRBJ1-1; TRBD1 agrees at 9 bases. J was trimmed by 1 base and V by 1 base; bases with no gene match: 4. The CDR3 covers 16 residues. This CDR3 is CASSLVTGGPNTEAFF. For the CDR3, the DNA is TGTGCCAGCAGTTTAGTCACAGGGGGCCCGAACACTGAAGCTTTCTTT.

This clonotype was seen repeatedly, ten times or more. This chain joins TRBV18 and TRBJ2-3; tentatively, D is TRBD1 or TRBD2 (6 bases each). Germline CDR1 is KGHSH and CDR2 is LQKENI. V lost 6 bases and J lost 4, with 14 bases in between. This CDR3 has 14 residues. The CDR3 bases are TGTGCCAGCTCCCTAGGGGGAGGAGCAGATACGCAGTATTTT. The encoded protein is CASSLGGGADTQYF.

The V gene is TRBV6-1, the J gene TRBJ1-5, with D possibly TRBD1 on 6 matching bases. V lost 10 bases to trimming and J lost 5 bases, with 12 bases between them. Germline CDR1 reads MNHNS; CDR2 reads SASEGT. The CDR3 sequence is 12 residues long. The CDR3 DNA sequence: TGTGCCACCCGCGCAGGGGATCAGCCCCAGCATTTT. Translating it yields CATRAGDQPQHF.

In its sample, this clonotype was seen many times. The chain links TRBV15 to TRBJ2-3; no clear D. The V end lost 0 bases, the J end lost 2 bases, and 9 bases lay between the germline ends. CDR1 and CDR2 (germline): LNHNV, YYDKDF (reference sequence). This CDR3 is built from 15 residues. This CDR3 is CATSRDRQPTDTQYF. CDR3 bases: TGTGCCACCAGCAGAGATCGTCAACCCACAGATACGCAGTATTTT.

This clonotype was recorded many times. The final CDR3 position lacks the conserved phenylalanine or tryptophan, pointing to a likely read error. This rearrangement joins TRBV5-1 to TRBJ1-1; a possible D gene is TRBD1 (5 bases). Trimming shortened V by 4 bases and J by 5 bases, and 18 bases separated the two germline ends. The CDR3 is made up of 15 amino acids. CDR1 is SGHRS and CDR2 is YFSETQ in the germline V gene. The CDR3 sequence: CASSEQALGGTEAFC. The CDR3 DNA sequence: TGCGCCAGCAGCGAACAGGCCCTCGGAGGAACTGAAGCTTTCTGT.

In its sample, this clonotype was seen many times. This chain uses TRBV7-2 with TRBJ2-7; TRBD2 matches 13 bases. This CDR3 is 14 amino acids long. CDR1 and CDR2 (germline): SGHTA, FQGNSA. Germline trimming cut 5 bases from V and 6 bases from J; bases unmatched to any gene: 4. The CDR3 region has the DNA TGTGCCAGCAGCCCACGACTAGCGGGAGGCGAGCAGTACTTC. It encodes CASSPRLAGGEQYF.

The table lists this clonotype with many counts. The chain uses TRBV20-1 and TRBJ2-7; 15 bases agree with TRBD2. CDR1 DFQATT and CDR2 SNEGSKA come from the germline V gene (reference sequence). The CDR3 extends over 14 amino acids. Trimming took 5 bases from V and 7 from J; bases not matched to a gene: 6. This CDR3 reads CSARTSGRAGEQYF. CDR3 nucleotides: TGCAGTGCTCGGACTAGCGGGAGGGCCGGGGAGCAGTACTTC.

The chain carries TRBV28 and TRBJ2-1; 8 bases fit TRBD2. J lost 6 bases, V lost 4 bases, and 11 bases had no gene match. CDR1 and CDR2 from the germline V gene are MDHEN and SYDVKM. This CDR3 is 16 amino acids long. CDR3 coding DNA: TGTGCCAGCAGTTCCCTAGGGGCGGGAGGTGGCAATGAGCAGTTCTTC. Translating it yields CASSSLGAGGGNEQFF.

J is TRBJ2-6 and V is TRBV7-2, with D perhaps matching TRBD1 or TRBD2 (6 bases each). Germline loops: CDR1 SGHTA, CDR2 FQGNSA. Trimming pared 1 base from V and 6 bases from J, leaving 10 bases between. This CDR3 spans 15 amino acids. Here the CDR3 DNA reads TGTGCCAGCAGCTTAGTCGCGGGACAGGCCAACGTCCTGACTTTC. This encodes CASSLVAGQANVLTF.

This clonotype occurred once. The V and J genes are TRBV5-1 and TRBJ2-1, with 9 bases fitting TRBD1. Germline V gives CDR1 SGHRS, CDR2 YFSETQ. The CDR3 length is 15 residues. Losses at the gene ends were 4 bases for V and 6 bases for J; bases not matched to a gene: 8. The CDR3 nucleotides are TGCGCCAGCAGCCCCTGGACAGGGGTAATCAATGAGCAGTTCTTC. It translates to CASSPWTGVINEQFF. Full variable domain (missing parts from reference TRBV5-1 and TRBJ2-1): KAGVTQTPRYLIKTRGQQVTLSCSPISGHRSVSWYQQTPGQGLQFLFEYFSETQRNKGNFPGRFSGRQFSNSRSEMNVSTLELGDSALYLCASSPWTGVINEQFFGPGTRLTVL.

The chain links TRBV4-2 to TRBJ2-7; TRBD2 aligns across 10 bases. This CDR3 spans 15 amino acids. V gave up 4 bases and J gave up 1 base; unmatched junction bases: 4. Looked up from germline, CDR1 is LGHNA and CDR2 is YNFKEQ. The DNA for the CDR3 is TGTGCCAGCAGCCGAGAGACTAGCGGGTCCTACGAGCAGTACTTC. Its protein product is CASSRETSGSYEQYF.

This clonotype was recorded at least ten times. The CDR3 DNA follows: TGTGCCAGCAGTGAAGACAATAACTATGGCTACACCTTC. Encoded protein: CASSEDNNYGYTF. The V and J genes are TRBV2 and TRBJ1-2; no firm D call. Germline CDR1 is SNHLY and CDR2 is FYNNEI. Trimming left V 1 base short and J 1 base short, with 4 bases between. The CDR3 is 13 residues long.

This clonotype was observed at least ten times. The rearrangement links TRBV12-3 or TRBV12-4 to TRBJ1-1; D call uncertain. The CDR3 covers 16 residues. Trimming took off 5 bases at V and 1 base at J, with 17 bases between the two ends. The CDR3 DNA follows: TGTGCCAGCAGTCCTCCCCCAGGACGGACGAACACTGAAGCTTTCTTT. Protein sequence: CASSPPPGRTNTEAFF.

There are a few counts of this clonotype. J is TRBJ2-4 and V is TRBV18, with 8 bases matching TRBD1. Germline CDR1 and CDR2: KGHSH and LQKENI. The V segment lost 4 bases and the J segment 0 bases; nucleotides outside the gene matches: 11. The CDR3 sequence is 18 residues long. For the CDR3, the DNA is TGTGCCAGCTCACTCGGCCGGACAGGGCAATTAGCCAAAAACATTCAGTACTTC. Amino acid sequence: CASSLGRTGQLAKNIQYF.

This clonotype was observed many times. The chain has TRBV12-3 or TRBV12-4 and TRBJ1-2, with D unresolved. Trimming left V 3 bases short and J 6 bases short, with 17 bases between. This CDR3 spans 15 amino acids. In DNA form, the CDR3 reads TGTGCCAGCAGTTTGTTCGGACCAAAGATAGATGGCTACACCTTC. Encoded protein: CASSLFGPKIDGYTF.